This entry lists 10 T cell receptor beta chains sequenced from one sample in a study of blood T cell repertoires in COVID-19. Sequencing was performed with immunoSEQ multiplex PCR; in TCRdb, only in-frame clones are kept and a portion is missing. The table includes 220,000 or so clones, around 86% detected once. The sequenced material came from peripheral blood. These receptors all come from a woman of 80 years or more with COVID-19, enrolled during active disease.

In its sample, this clone was seen a few times. The chain combines TRBV7-9 with TRBJ2-7; 7 bases are shared with TRBD2. Germline V CDR1 and CDR2: SEHNR, FQNEAQ (reference sequence). With 4 bases clipped from V and 7 bases from J, the junction kept 4 bases outside the gene matches. The CDR3 is 12 residues long. In DNA form, the CDR3 reads TGTGCCAGCAGCTCCGGGGGGAAAGAGCAGTACTTC. It yields the protein CASSSGGKEQYF.

The rearrangement joins TRBV27 to TRBJ1-4; D not certain. From germline, CDR1 is MNHEY and CDR2 SMNVEV (reference sequence). The length of the CDR3 is 16 residues. Deletions cut 11 bases from V and 0 bases from J, with 19 bases between. The CDR3 sequence: CAVKVRRLATNEKLFF. DNA of the CDR3: TGTGCCGTCAAGGTGAGGCGCCTAGCAACTAATGAAAAACTGTTTTTT.

Concerning this clone: The junction departs from the called germline gene at one end, perhaps through a read error. This chain uses TRBV7-7 with TRBJ2-5; D ambiguous. The CDR3 extends over 13 amino acids. Germline V gives CDR1 SSHAT, CDR2 FNYEAQ (reference sequence). CDR3 sequence: CASSPPNQETQYF. In nucleotides, the CDR3 is TGTGCTAGCAGCCCACCTAATCAAGAGACCCAGTACTTC.

CDR3 bases: TGTGCCTGGAAAAGGGAGGGTGTCAGATGGGGCGAGCAGTACTTC. Translation: CAWKREGVRWGEQYF. The chain is built from TRBV30 and TRBJ2-7; TRBD2 matches at 7 bases. This CDR3 is built from 15 residues. V dropped 4 bases and J dropped 6; count of bases not matched to a gene: 15. CDR1 GTSNPN and CDR2 SVGIG come from the germline V gene (reference sequence).

This clone was detected once. The chain uses TRBV6-6 and TRBJ1-5; D not certain. The CDR3 length is 15 residues. Trimming cost V 9 bases and J 2 bases, with 17 bases left between them. Looked up from germline, CDR1 is MNHNY and CDR2 is SVGAGI (reference sequence). In DNA form, the CDR3 reads TGTGCCAGTAAGTCCGTGGAGCCGGGCAATCAGCCCCAGCATTTT. Amino acids: CASKSVEPGNQPQHF.

As concerns this clone: A much bigger clone sits one base away, suggesting this may be a read error. This chain links TRBV6-6 with TRBJ2-7; no clear D gene. The CDR3 is made up of 11 amino acids. Germline values: CDR1 MNHNY, CDR2 SVGAGI (reference sequence). Trimming stripped 5 bases from V and 2 bases from J, with 4 bases between. The chain's CDR3 is CASSLTYEQYF. DNA for the CDR3: TGTGCCAGCAGTCTAACCTACGAGCAGTACTTC.

The chain has TRBV3-1 (or the pseudogene TRBV3-2) and TRBJ2-1; TRBD2 aligns across 8 bases. In germline, CDR1 is LGHDT, CDR2 YNNKEL (reference sequence). V trimming: 4 bases; J trimming: 6 bases; junction bases outside the gene matches: 11. The CDR3 sequence is 16 residues long. CDR3 region: CASSREGSGRSNEQFF. CDR3 nucleotide sequence: TGTGCCAGCAGCCGAGAGGGAAGCGGGAGAAGCAATGAGCAGTTCTTC.

J is TRBJ2-7 and V is TRBV5-6; TRBD1 matches 10 bases. Germline trimming cut 4 bases from V and 2 bases from J; bases unmatched to any gene: 3. Germline loops: CDR1 SGHDT, CDR2 YYEEEE. The CDR3 consists of 14 residues. The CDR3 protein is CASSKDRGAYEQYF. The CDR3 DNA sequence: TGTGCCAGCAGCAAGGACAGGGGGGCCTACGAGCAGTACTTC.

The chain has TRBV10-3 and TRBJ1-5; tentatively, D is TRBD1 (5 bases). CDR1 is ENHRY, CDR2 SYGVKD, per germline. Trimming pared 6 bases from V and 6 bases from J, leaving 15 bases between. The length of the CDR3 is 14 residues. The CDR3 nucleotides are TGTGCCATCAGACAGGCCCCCGGTGGTCAGCCCCAGCATTTT. It codes for CAIRQAPGGQPQHF.

The rearrangement joins TRBV11-1 to TRBJ1-2; TRBD1 aligns across 7 bases. The CDR3 length is 15 residues. The ends lost 0 bases at V and 8 bases at J; junction bases unmatched: 9. CDR1 SGHAT and CDR2 FQDESV come from the germline V gene (reference sequence). Here the CDR3 reads CASSLAERQGDGYTF. The CDR3 DNA sequence: TGTGCCAGCAGCTTAGCGGAAAGACAGGGCGACGGCTACACCTTC.